Given below is one T cell receptor beta chain in context. At one end the junction does not follow the germline gene, possibly because of a read error. Other DNA variants within this sample encode the same CDR3. The sample is drawn from a study of blood T cell repertoires in COVID-19. Study overall: COVID-19 samples from acute and convalescent phases originated in the United States, Italy and Spain. The analysed material was cDNA or gDNA that came from T cells, B-cell-depleted T cells, or PBMCs.

As handled by the study authors: Cell counts per sample came from amplifying reference gene primers. Clones were sequenced by immunoSEQ multiplex PCR, and TCRdb holds only the in-frame ones, with some missing. For V, J and clone size, that table is used; D and trimming come from the DNA. Of over 150,000 clones in the sample, around 87% were seen once. The receptor comes from a young woman who had recovered from COVID-19. The sequenced sample was peripheral blood.

The CDR3 here is CASSIERGGYGYTF. CDR3 DNA sequence: TGTGCTAGTAGTATTGAGAGAGGGGGATATGGCTACACCTTC. The V and J genes are TRBV19 and TRBJ1-2; the D gene is possibly TRBD1 (6 bases). The germline CDR1 and CDR2 sequences are LNHDA and SQIVND (reference sequence). The CDR3 contains 14 residues.